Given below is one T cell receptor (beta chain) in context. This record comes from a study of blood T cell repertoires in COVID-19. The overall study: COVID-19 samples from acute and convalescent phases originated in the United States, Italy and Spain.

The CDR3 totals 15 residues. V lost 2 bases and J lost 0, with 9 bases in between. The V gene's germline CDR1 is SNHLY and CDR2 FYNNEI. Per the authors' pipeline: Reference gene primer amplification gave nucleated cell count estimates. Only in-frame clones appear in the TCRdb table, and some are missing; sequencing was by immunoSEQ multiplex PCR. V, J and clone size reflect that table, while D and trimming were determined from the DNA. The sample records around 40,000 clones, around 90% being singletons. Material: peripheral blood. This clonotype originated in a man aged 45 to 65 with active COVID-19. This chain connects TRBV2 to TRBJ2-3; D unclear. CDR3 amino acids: CASSESRISTDTQYF. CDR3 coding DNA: TGTGCCAGCAGTGAATCTAGGATTAGCACAGATACGCAGTATTTT.